These 15 T cell receptor beta chains were all obtained from the same sample, sequenced in a study of cytomegalovirus exposure and HLA in healthy donors. The PCR used 60 Vbeta and 13 Jbeta primers. Method: immunoSEQ multiplex PCR; TCRdb's copy keeps in-frame clones and lacks some. This table has 90,000 to 120,000 clones, around 84% appearing once. Sequenced material: PBMCs. The receptors were gathered from a woman aged 18-35 years in good health and CMV-seronegative.

This clone was observed a handful of times. The chain joins TRBV11-1 to TRBJ2-1; 7 positions match TRBD2. This CDR3 is 14 amino acids long. V shed 6 bases and J 7 bases; nucleotides not matched to a gene: 9. In germline, CDR1 is SGHAT, CDR2 FQDESV (reference sequence). The CDR3 nucleotides are TGTGCCAGCAGTGGTCGCGGGAGAGAGAATGAGCAGTTCTTC. Its translation: CASSGRGRENEQFF.

The V call is TRBV4-3, the J call TRBJ2-3; maybe TRBD1 (6 bases). Trimming took off 4 bases at V and 0 bases at J, with 14 bases between the two ends. The CDR3 is 16 amino acids. CDR1 LGHNA and CDR2 YSLEER come from the germline V gene. Here the CDR3 DNA reads TGCGCCAGCAGCCCGAACAGGGCGACTAGCACAGATACGCAGTATTTT. Translating it yields CASSPNRATSTDTQYF.

With respect to this clone: Other DNA sequences in this sample translate to the same CDR3. The chain is built from TRBV5-6 and TRBJ2-3; 7 positions match TRBD1. J was trimmed by 0 bases and V by 6 bases; bases with no gene match: 4. Germline V gene lookup returns CDR1 SGHDT and CDR2 YYEEEE. CDR3 length: 14 residues. CDR3 in amino acids: CASKTGTSTDTQYF. The CDR3 DNA sequence: TGTGCCAGCAAGACAGGGACCAGCACAGATACGCAGTATTTT.

The chain links TRBV6-5 to TRBJ2-1; possible D gene TRBD1, 6 bases. CDR3 length equals 13 residues. V was clipped by 5 bases and J by 4 bases, with 9 bases between them. CDR1 is MNHEY, CDR2 SVGAGI, per germline. Here the CDR3 reads CASSRTDYNEQFF. The CDR3 coding sequence is TGTGCCAGCAGTAGGACAGATTACAATGAGCAGTTCTTC.

The V and J genes are TRBV27 and TRBJ2-5, with a tentative D call TRBD2 (5 bases). The end of the DNA fits TRBJ2-7 better, so the J call may be wrong. CDR1 is MNHEY, CDR2 SMNVEV, per germline (reference sequence). The CDR3 sequence is 15 residues long. The CDR3 is CASSLTAGIAYEQYF. CDR3 DNA sequence: TGTGCCAGCAGCCTTACCGCCGGGATAGCCTACGAGCAGTACTTC.

This clone was counted once. J is TRBJ2-5 and V is TRBV11-2, with 7 bases that match TRBD1. Per the germline V gene, CDR1 is SGHAT and CDR2 is FQNNGV. This CDR3 is built from 14 residues. V lost 5 bases to trimming and J lost 0 bases; unmatched junction nucleotides: 3. The CDR3 region is CASSEGQNQETQYF. The DNA for the CDR3 is TGTGCCAGCAGCGAGGGACAGAACCAAGAGACCCAGTACTTC.

The V call is TRBV28, the J call TRBJ2-2, with a possible D match to TRBD1 (5 bases). V lost 2 bases to trimming and J lost 4 bases, with 8 bases between them. CDR1 and CDR2 from the germline V gene are MDHEN and SYDVKM. The CDR3 is 14 residues long. The DNA for the CDR3 is TGTGCCAGCAGTTTACAGGGCTCCACCGGGGAGCTGTTTTTT. It encodes CASSLQGSTGELFF.

The chain has TRBV28 and TRBJ1-4; TRBD1 agrees at 8 bases. The CDR3 length is 16 residues. Germline V gene sequence: CDR1 MDHEN, CDR2 SYDVKM. V shed 2 bases, J shed 5 bases, and the junction held 7 bases outside the gene matches. CDR3 in amino acids: CASSLGGTGVNEKLFF. The CDR3 nucleotides read TGTGCCAGCAGTTTAGGGGGGACAGGCGTGAATGAAAAACTGTTTTTT.

The sample holds one count of this clone. This chain uses TRBV30 with TRBJ2-5, with D perhaps matching TRBD2 (6 bases). V was cut by 7 bases and J by 1 base, with 16 bases left in between. In germline, CDR1 is GTSNPN, CDR2 SVGIG (reference sequence). The CDR3 has 14 residues. This chain's CDR3 is CASTLRDSQETQYF. In DNA, the CDR3 is TGTGCCTCTACACTCCGGGACTCCCAAGAGACCCAGTACTTC.

The V and J genes are TRBV2 and TRBJ1-2; perhaps TRBD1 as D (6 bases). Germline values: CDR1 SNHLY, CDR2 FYNNEI. The CDR3 sequence is 12 residues long. The germline V and J ends were trimmed by 5 bases and 5 bases, with 9 bases remaining between them. The CDR3 DNA reads as TGTGCCAGCAGTATGGACAGATATGGCTACACCTTC. It yields the protein CASSMDRYGYTF.

The rearrangement links TRBV6-6 to TRBJ2-2; D is possibly TRBD2 (5 bases). Germline lookup yields CDR1 MNHNY and CDR2 SVGAGI (reference sequence). The CDR3 has 16 residues. Between the trimmed V and J ends, which lost 2 bases and 4 bases, there was a span of 14 bases. The CDR3 sequence is CASSYPPGVGTGELFF. CDR3 sequence (DNA): TGTGCCAGCAGTTACCCCCCCGGGGTCGGCACCGGGGAGCTGTTTTTT.

This chain uses TRBV7-2 with TRBJ1-2; 10 bases are shared with TRBD1. Germline V gene lookup returns CDR1 SGHTA and CDR2 FQGNSA. V lost 7 bases and J lost 6; bases outside the gene matches: 11. The CDR3 spans 15 residues. The CDR3 sequence: CASTLPGQGKNGYTF. The CDR3 nucleotides are TGTGCCAGCACTCTTCCGGGACAGGGGAAAAATGGCTACACCTTC.

V and J are TRBV19 and TRBJ2-2, with TRBD2 identical over 7 bases. CDR1 and CDR2 from the germline V gene are LNHDA and SQIVND (reference sequence). V gave up 6 bases and J gave up 3 bases; unmatched junction bases: 13. The CDR3 spans 17 residues. The CDR3: CASRELSLADYTGELFF. The CDR3 DNA reads as TGTGCCAGTAGAGAGCTAAGTCTAGCGGACTACACCGGGGAGCTGTTTTTT.

This clone was found once. The chain has TRBV7-2 and TRBJ1-2; a possible D gene is TRBD1 (5 bases). Trimming stripped 0 bases from V and 2 bases from J, with 7 bases between. CDR3 length: 14 amino acids. The germline V gene encodes CDR1 SGHTA and CDR2 FQGNSA. The CDR3 DNA reads TGTGCCAGCAGCTTAGCAGGGGCCAACTATGGCTACACCTTC. This translates into CASSLAGANYGYTF.

The chain links TRBV5-1 to TRBJ1-2; TRBD1 is a possible D gene (5 bases). The CDR3 spans 14 residues. Germline CDR1 SGHRS, CDR2 YFSETQ. V gave up 1 base and J gave up 5 bases, with 12 bases separating them. CDR3: CASSLQQGLYGYTF. CDR3 coding DNA: TGCGCCAGCAGCTTGCAGCAGGGCCTATATGGCTACACCTTC.